The source of this T cell receptor beta chain is a study of shared clonotypes between healthy human individuals. For this clone: Its antigen is not identified.

The CDR3 runs to 15 residues. The ends were cut back, 5 bases at V and 3 bases at J, with 17 bases in the middle. Germline V gene lookup returns CDR1 SEHNR and CDR2 FQNEAQ (reference sequence). Naive CD8 cells lacked CD45RO and underwent positive selection for CCR7, leaving out terminally differentiated effector memory CD45RA+ cells. Findings of the study overall: Four donors held about 5% of naive CD4 clonotypes in common. Shared clonotypes across all four donors exceeded non-shared ones in generation probability.

The authors loaded 200 ng DNA, 25,000 to 30,000 T cell genomes, into sorted-subset replicate PCRs. Sequenced by immunoSEQ multiplex PCR; TCRdb stores in-frame clones only, minus some. The table records millions of clones, about 95% of them present only once. The clonotype was recovered from a man aged 18 to 35 in good health. The sequenced sample was naive CD8+ T cells sorted from blood. V gene TRBV7-9 combines with J gene TRBJ2-7; the D gene is possibly TRBD1 (6 bases). The CDR3 DNA is TGTGCCAGCAGCCCGACCGACAGGTCCTTCTACGAGCAGTACTTC. Its translation is CASSPTDRSFYEQYF. The full variable domain, in which reference TRBV7-9 and TRBJ2-7 provide the parts outside the CDR3, is DTGVSQNPRHKITKRGQNVTFRCDPISEHNRLYWYRQTLGQGPEFLTYFQNEAQLEKSRLLSDRFSAERPKGSFSTLEIQRTEQGDSAMYLCASSPTDRSFYEQYFGPGTRLTVT.